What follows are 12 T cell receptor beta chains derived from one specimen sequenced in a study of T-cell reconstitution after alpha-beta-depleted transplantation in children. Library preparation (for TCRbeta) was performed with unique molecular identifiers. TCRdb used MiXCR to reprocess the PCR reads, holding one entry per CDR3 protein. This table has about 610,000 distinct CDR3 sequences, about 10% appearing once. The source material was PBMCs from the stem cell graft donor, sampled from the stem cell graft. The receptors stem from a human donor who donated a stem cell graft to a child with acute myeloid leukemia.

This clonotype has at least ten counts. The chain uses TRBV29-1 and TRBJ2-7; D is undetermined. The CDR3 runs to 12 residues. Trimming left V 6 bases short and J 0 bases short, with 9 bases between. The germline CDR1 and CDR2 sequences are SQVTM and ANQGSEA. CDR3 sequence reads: CSVRKSSYEQYF. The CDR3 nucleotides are TGCAGCGTACGCAAGAGCTCCTACGAGCAGTACTTC.

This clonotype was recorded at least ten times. CDR3 sequence reads: CASSYLGQGGQNTEAFF. CDR3 DNA: TGTGCCAGCAGTTACTTGGGACAGGGAGGACAGAACACTGAAGCTTTCTTT. This chain joins TRBV6-5 and TRBJ1-1; TRBD1 matches at 9 bases. CDR3 length equals 17 residues. Trimming removed 1 base from V and 1 base from J; junction bases left unmatched: 7. Germline V gives CDR1 MNHEY, CDR2 SVGAGI.

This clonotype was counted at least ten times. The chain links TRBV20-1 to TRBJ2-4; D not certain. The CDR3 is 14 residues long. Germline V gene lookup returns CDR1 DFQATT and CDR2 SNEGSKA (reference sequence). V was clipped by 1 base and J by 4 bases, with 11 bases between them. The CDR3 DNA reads TGCAGTGCTAGAGTAGTGGCCTCTAAAAACATTCAGTACTTC. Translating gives CSARVVASKNIQYF.

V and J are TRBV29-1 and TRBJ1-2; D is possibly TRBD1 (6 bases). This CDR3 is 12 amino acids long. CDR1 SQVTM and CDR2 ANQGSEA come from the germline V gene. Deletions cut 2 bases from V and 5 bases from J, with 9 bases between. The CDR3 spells CSVEQGSYGYTF. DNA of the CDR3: TGCAGCGTTGAACAGGGGTCTTATGGCTACACCTTC.

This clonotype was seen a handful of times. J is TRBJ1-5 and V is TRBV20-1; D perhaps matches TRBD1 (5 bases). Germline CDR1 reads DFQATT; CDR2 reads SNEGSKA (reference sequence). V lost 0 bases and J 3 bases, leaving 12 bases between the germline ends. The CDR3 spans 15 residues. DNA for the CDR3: TGCAGTGCTAGAGATCCCAGGGAAAACAATCAGCCCCAGCATTTT. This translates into CSARDPRENNQPQHF.

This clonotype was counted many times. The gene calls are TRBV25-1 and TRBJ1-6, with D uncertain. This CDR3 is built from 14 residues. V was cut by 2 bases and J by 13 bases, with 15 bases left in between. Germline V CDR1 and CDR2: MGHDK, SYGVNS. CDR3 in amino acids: CASSEPGPTDPLHF. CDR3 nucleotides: TGTGCCAGCAGTGAACCCGGGCCTACAGATCCCCTCCACTTT.

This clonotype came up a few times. CDR3 protein: CSVSSPGNEQFF. CDR3 sequence (DNA): TGCAGCGTTTCATCCCCCGGAAATGAGCAGTTCTTC. The V call is TRBV29-1, the J call TRBJ2-1; D unresolved. The CDR3 totals 12 residues. Trimming stripped 5 bases from V and 7 bases from J, with 12 bases between. The germline V gene has CDR1 SQVTM and CDR2 ANQGSEA.

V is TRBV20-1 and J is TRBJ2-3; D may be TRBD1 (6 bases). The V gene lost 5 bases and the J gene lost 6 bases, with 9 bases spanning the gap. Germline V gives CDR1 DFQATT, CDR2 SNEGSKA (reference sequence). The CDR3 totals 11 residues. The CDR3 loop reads CSAGRGDTQYF. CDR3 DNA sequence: TGCAGTGCTGGAAGGGGGGATACGCAGTATTTT.

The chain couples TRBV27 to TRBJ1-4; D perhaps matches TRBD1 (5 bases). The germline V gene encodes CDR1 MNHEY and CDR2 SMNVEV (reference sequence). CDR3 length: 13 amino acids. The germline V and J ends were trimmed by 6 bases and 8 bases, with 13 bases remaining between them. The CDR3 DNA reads TGTGCCAGCAGACAGCCCCGGGGGGAAAAACTGTTTTTT. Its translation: CASRQPRGEKLFF.

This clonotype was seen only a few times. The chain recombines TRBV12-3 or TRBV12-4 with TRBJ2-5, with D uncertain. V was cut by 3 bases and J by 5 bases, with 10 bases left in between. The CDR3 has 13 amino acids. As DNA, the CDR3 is TGTGCCAGCAGTTTGTGGGTCCTGGAGACCCAGTACTTC. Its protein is CASSLWVLETQYF.

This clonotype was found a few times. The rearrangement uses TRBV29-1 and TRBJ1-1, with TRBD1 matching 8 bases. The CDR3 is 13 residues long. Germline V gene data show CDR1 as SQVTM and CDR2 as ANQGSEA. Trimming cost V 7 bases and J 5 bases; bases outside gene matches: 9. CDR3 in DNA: TGCAGCGGACGACAGGGGAAAGGGACTGAAGCTTTCTTT. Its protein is CSGRQGKGTEAFF.

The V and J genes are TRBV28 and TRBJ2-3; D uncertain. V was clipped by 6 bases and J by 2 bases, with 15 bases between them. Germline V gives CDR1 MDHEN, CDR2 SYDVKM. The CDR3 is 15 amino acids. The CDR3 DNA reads TGTGCCAGCAGGGGTTCAGTAGCCCCCACAGATACGCAGTATTTT. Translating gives CASRGSVAPTDTQYF.